These T cell receptor beta chains were read from a single sample in a study of control samples from healthy donors and cancer patients. Produced via immunoSEQ multiplex PCR; TCRdb's table is partial and in-frame only. The sample has about 200,000 clones; 91% are singletons. Sequencing was performed on blood. All receptors derive from a man under 40 in good health. CDR3s include the opening cysteine and the closing phenylalanine or tryptophan. The D gene is left open where the match is weak. Clone sizes are given selectively: once, few, many, or a class where the clone is expanded.

CDR3aa: CASSPQPQTGPLGYTF
CDR3nt: TGTGCCAGCAGTCCCCAACCCCAGACAGGACCACTAGGCTACACCTTC
j_gene: TRBJ1-2
abundance: .
v_gene: TRBV27
d_gene: .

CDR3aa: CASSELTSGGLNEQFF
CDR3nt: TGTGCCAGCAGTGAACTGACTAGCGGGGGACTCAATGAGCAGTTCTTC
j_gene: TRBJ2-1
abundance: .
v_gene: TRBV25-1
d_gene: TRBD2

CDR3aa: CASSLLTGGRGTEAFF
CDR3nt: TGCGCCAGCAGCCTACTGACAGGGGGGCGTGGCACTGAAGCTTTCTTT
j_gene: TRBJ1-1
abundance: once
v_gene: TRBV5-1
d_gene: TRBD1

CDR3aa: CASGTDTQYF
CDR3nt: TGTGCCAGCGGCACAGATACGCAGTATTTT
j_gene: TRBJ2-3
abundance: .
v_gene: TRBV12-3/TRBV12-4
d_gene: .

CDR3aa: CASSQGTSYEQYF
CDR3nt: TGTGCCAGCAGCCAGGGGACATCGTACGAGCAGTACTTC
j_gene: TRBJ2-7
abundance: .
v_gene: TRBV3-1/TRBV3-2
d_gene: .

CDR3aa: CASSLLTGSNTEAFF
CDR3nt: TGTGCCAGCAGCCTGCTAACAGGGTCGAACACTGAAGCTTTCTTT
j_gene: TRBJ1-1
abundance: .
v_gene: TRBV14
d_gene: .

CDR3aa: CASSRSGSYNEQFF
CDR3nt: TGCGCCAGCAGCCGAAGCGGATCCTACAATGAGCAGTTCTTC
j_gene: TRBJ2-1
abundance: .
v_gene: TRBV10-1
d_gene: .

CDR3aa: CASTLERGSPLHF
CDR3nt: TGTGCCAGCACCCTGGAGAGGGGTTCACCCCTCCACTTT
j_gene: TRBJ1-6
abundance: once
v_gene: TRBV12-3/TRBV12-4
d_gene: .

CDR3aa: CASSQDQGVGGGYTF
CDR3nt: TGCGCCAGCAGTCAAGATCAGGGCGTCGGGGGAGGCTACACCTTC
j_gene: TRBJ1-2
abundance: .
v_gene: TRBV4-1
d_gene: .

CDR3aa: CASSPNRVGGYGYTF
CDR3nt: TGTGCCAGCAGTCCGAACAGGGTTGGGGGCTATGGCTACACCTTC
j_gene: TRBJ1-2
abundance: .
v_gene: TRBV27
d_gene: .

CDR3aa: CASSSWSGNTIYF
CDR3nt: TGTGCCAGCAGCTCATGGAGTGGAAACACCATATATTTT
j_gene: TRBJ1-3
abundance: .
v_gene: TRBV7-9
d_gene: .

CDR3aa: CATGRPIYF
CDR3nt: TGTGCCACCGGCCGCCCCATATATTTT
j_gene: TRBJ1-3
abundance: .
v_gene: TRBV12-3/TRBV12-4
d_gene: .

CDR3aa: CASSSQAVTGELFF
CDR3nt: TGTGCCAGCAGTTCCCAGGCTGTCACCGGGGAGCTGTTTTTT
j_gene: TRBJ2-2
abundance: .
v_gene: TRBV2
d_gene: .

CDR3aa: CSARVGNIQYF
CDR3nt: TGCAGTGCTAGAGTCGGAAACATTCAGTACTTC
j_gene: TRBJ2-4
abundance: .
v_gene: TRBV20-1
d_gene: .

CDR3aa: CASSENVQGTYTEAFF
CDR3nt: TGTGCCAGCAGTGAAAACGTGCAGGGGACGTACACTGAAGCTTTCTTT
j_gene: TRBJ1-1
abundance: .
v_gene: TRBV2
d_gene: .

CDR3aa: CASSMAAGYRILSYNEQFF
CDR3nt: TGTGCCAGTAGTATGGCTGCGGGTTACAGAATCTTATCCTACAATGAGCAGTTCTTC
j_gene: TRBJ2-1
abundance: .
v_gene: TRBV19
d_gene: .

CDR3aa: CASSPGQGPYGYTF
CDR3nt: TGTGCCAGCAGCCCGGGACAGGGCCCTTATGGCTACACCTTC
j_gene: TRBJ1-2
abundance: .
v_gene: TRBV7-9
d_gene: TRBD1

CDR3aa: CATSDFEGSGYTF
CDR3nt: TGTGCCACCAGTGATTTTGAGGGGTCTGGCTACACCTTC
j_gene: TRBJ1-2
abundance: .
v_gene: TRBV24-1
d_gene: .

CDR3aa: CASIKQGGTDEAFF
CDR3nt: TGTGCCAGCATCAAACAGGGAGGGACTGATGAAGCTTTCTTT
j_gene: TRBJ1-1
abundance: .
v_gene: TRBV27
d_gene: .

CDR3aa: CASSLSPNEDTQYF
CDR3nt: TGCGCCAGCAGCTTGTCTCCGAACGAGGATACGCAGTATTTT
j_gene: TRBJ2-3
abundance: .
v_gene: TRBV5-1
d_gene: .

CDR3aa: CASSKQGLGAEAFF
CDR3nt: TGTGCCAGCAGTAAACAGGGACTTGGAGCTGAAGCTTTCTTT
j_gene: TRBJ1-1
abundance: .
v_gene: TRBV6-5
d_gene: .

CDR3aa: CASSLVGQGSNSPLHF
CDR3nt: TGTGCCAGCAGTTTGGTTGGACAGGGGTCGAATTCACCCCTCCACTTT
j_gene: TRBJ1-6
abundance: .
v_gene: TRBV27
d_gene: TRBD1

CDR3aa: CASSSSGSDTEAFF
CDR3nt: TGTGCCAGCAGCTCATCAGGGTCCGACACTGAAGCTTTCTTT
j_gene: TRBJ1-1
abundance: .
v_gene: TRBV7-9
d_gene: .

CDR3aa: CASRGRPNTGELFF
CDR3nt: TGTGCCAGCCGCGGCCGACCGAACACCGGGGAGCTGTTTTTT
j_gene: TRBJ2-2
abundance: .
v_gene: TRBV2
d_gene: .

CDR3aa: CAISGLKGSTDTQYF
CDR3nt: TGTGCCATCAGTGGGCTAAAGGGAAGCACAGATACGCAGTATTTT
j_gene: TRBJ2-3
abundance: .
v_gene: TRBV10-3
d_gene: .

CDR3aa: CATAPEGVTPSTDTQYF
CDR3nt: TGTGCCACCGCGCCCGAGGGGGTAACCCCTAGCACAGATACGCAGTATTTT
j_gene: TRBJ2-3
abundance: once
v_gene: TRBV15
d_gene: .

CDR3aa: CASRYTGTGRYEQYF
CDR3nt: TGTGCCAGCCGGTATACCGGGACAGGACGCTACGAGCAGTACTTC
j_gene: TRBJ2-7
abundance: .
v_gene: TRBV27
d_gene: TRBD1

CDR3aa: CASSLAFYDSDTQYF
CDR3nt: TGTGCCAGCAGCTTGGCCTTTTACGACTCAGATACGCAGTATTTT
j_gene: TRBJ2-3
abundance: .
v_gene: TRBV5-5
d_gene: .